A selection of T cell receptor beta chains follows, all from one sample in a study of vaccination and CD4 T cells after COVID-19. TCRdb passed the PCR reads through MiXCR, listing each CDR3 protein once. The table has approximately 16,000 distinct CDR3 sequences, about 55% seen once. These receptors lack a known antigen. Sequencing was performed on CD4+ T cells from blood, cultured in vitro, taken before SARS-CoV-2 vaccination. Receptors were obtained from a human donor who had recovered from COVID-19. Both conserved end residues are part of each CDR3. The order of the fields is D gene, J gene, V gene, clone size, CDR3 DNA, CDR3 protein. A D gene is named only where the DNA matches it firmly. Only some rows state a clone size, as once, few, many or a class for expanded clones.

>.|TRBJ1-1|TRBV20-1|.
TGCAGTGCTACTCATTGGACAGTTGAAGCTTTCTTT
CSATHWTVEAFF
>TRBD1|TRBJ2-7|TRBV7-2|.
TGTGCCAGCAGCCGATCGGGACAGAGCTCCTACGAGCAGTACTTC
CASSRSGQSSYEQYF
>TRBD1|TRBJ1-2|TRBV9|once
TGTGCCAGCAGCCCTCAGGGACAGGGAATCTCACCCTACACCTTC
CASSPQGQGISPYTF
>.|TRBJ2-5|TRBV6-2/TRBV6-3|.
TGTGCCAGCAGTAACTCCCAAGAGACCCAGTACTTC
CASSNSQETQYF
>TRBD1|TRBJ1-1|TRBV6-5|.
TGTGCCAGCAGTTATGTGACAGGGGGCATGAACACTGAAGCTTTCTTT
CASSYVTGGMNTEAFF
>.|TRBJ1-6|TRBV18|.
TGTGCCAGCTCACCACTACAGGGCAGGGGTTATAATTCACCCCTCCACTTT
CASSPLQGRGYNSPLHF
>.|TRBJ1-2|TRBV6-5|.
TGTGCCAGCAGTTACTCTGAGAGTGGAGGCTACACCTTC
CASSYSESGGYTF
>.|TRBJ2-3|TRBV19|.
TGTGCCAGTAGTATGAGGGGAAGGGGCGCCGATACGCAGTATTTT
CASSMRGRGADTQYF
>TRBD1|TRBJ1-5|TRBV20-1|few
TGCAGTGCGCTGGAAAGGGGGCGCAATCAGCCCCAGCATTTT
CSALERGRNQPQHF
>.|TRBJ1-2|TRBV20-1|few
TGCAGTGCTAGAGGCCAGGCCGGGAGCGGCTACACCTTC
CSARGQAGSGYTF
>.|TRBJ1-2|TRBV11-2|.
TGTGCCAGCAGCTTAGAGGGCGGCTATGGCTACACCTTC
CASSLEGGYGYTF
>.|TRBJ1-2|TRBV7-9|.
TGTGCCAGCAGCTTAGGTCAGCTTGGTGGCTACACCTTC
CASSLGQLGGYTF
>.|TRBJ1-1|TRBV11-1|.
TGTGCCAGCAGCCATACCGATTTGAACACTGAAGCTTTCTTT
CASSHTDLNTEAFF
>.|TRBJ1-3|TRBV27|.
TGTGCCAGCAAGCAGGTAGAAGGAAACACCATATATTTT
CASKQVEGNTIYF
>TRBD2|TRBJ2-1|TRBV7-2|.
TGTGCCAGCAGCTTATATAGCGGGGGGCCCAATGAGCAGTTCTTC
CASSLYSGGPNEQFF
>.|TRBJ1-2|TRBV7-3|.
TGTGCCAGCAGCTTAACTGGGGGGCCGGGTGGCTACACCTTC
CASSLTGGPGGYTF
>.|TRBJ2-3|TRBV7-9|few
TGTGCCAGCAGCTTGATTCAGGGAGATACGCAGTATTTT
CASSLIQGDTQYF
>.|TRBJ2-3|TRBV6-1|.
TGTGCCAGCCGACAGGACAGAAACACAGATACGCAGTATTTT
CASRQDRNTDTQYF
>.|TRBJ1-2|TRBV7-9|few
TGTGCCAGCAGCTTTGCCGGTAACTATGGCTACACCTTC
CASSFAGNYGYTF
>.|TRBJ2-3|TRBV12-3/TRBV12-4|.
TGTGCCAGCAGTTTACAGGGACGCACAGATACGCAGTATTTT
CASSLQGRTDTQYF
>TRBD1|TRBJ2-1|TRBV5-4|.
TGTGCCAGCAGCTTGGGAGGGACAGGGTACAATGAGCAGTTCTTC
CASSLGGTGYNEQFF
>.|TRBJ1-1|TRBV6-1|.
TGTGCCACTCTTAGGTCTGAAGCTTTCTTT
CATLRSEAFF
>.|TRBJ1-2|TRBV7-9|.
TGTGCCAGCAGCTTAGCAGGGGCGTATGGCTACACCTTC
CASSLAGAYGYTF
>.|TRBJ2-7|TRBV28|few
TGTGCCAGCAGACCGGGACTTTCAACCTACGAGCAGTACTTC
CASRPGLSTYEQYF
>TRBD2|TRBJ2-7|TRBV20-1|.
TGCAGTGCTGGGACTACCCTTACCTACGAGCAGTACTTC
CSAGTTLTYEQYF
>TRBD1|TRBJ2-4|TRBV7-2|few
TGTGCCAGCAGCTTATACGGGACAGGGGACAGGAACATTCAGTACTTC
CASSLYGTGDRNIQYF
>TRBD2|TRBJ2-3|TRBV20-1|.
TGCAGTGCCAGACTAGCGGCCGGTTCAGATACGCAGTATTTT
CSARLAAGSDTQYF
>TRBD1|TRBJ1-2|TRBV6-1|.
TGTGCCAGCATCCAAGACAGGGGCAGCTATGGCTACACCTTC
CASIQDRGSYGYTF
>TRBD2|TRBJ2-5|TRBV20-1|.
TGCAGTGCTAGCCGACTAGCGGGGCAAGAGACCCAGTACTTC
CSASRLAGQETQYF
>.|TRBJ2-5|TRBV24-1|.
TGTGCCACCATTGGGCAAAACGGACGGAGTGGGGAGACCCAGTACTTC
CATIGQNGRSGETQYF
>.|TRBJ1-1|TRBV6-2/TRBV6-3|.
TGTGCCAGCAACTCGGGCGGGAAGGCTGAAGCTTTCTTT
CASNSGGKAEAFF
>TRBD2|TRBJ2-5|TRBV2|few
TGTGCCAGCAATAAGCGGGAGATGGGAGAGACCCAGTACTTC
CASNKREMGETQYF
>.|TRBJ1-6|TRBV20-1|few
TGCAGTGCTATGGAGGGGGACAATTCACCCCTCCACTTT
CSAMEGDNSPLHF
>.|TRBJ1-1|TRBV19|.
TGTGCCAGTAGCTCCAATACAAACACTGAAGCTTTCTTT
CASSSNTNTEAFF
>.|TRBJ1-1|TRBV6-1|.
TGTGCCAGCAGTCCACGACAGGCCAGTAACACTGAAGCTTTCTTT
CASSPRQASNTEAFF
>.|TRBJ2-3|TRBV20-1|few
TGCAGTGCACCGACAGGTCCGGATACGCAGTATTTT
CSAPTGPDTQYF
>TRBD1|TRBJ2-5|TRBV11-3|.
TGTGCCAGCAGCCCCGGAGGGACAGGGGGGGAGACCCAGTACTTC
CASSPGGTGGETQYF
>TRBD1|TRBJ2-2|TRBV27|.
TGTGCCAGCAGCCACAATCCAGACAGGGCAATCGGGGAGCTGTTTTTT
CASSHNPDRAIGELFF
>.|TRBJ1-2|TRBV7-9|few
TGTGCCAGCAGCTTAGGGGCCCATTACACCTTC
CASSLGAHYTF
>.|TRBJ1-3|TRBV7-9|.
TGTGCCAGCAGCTTAGTTGCAAAGAGCTCTGGAAACACCATATATTTT
CASSLVAKSSGNTIYF
>.|TRBJ1-1|TRBV19|.
TGTGCCAGTGCGGAGGGGGTGGTGAACACTGAAGCTTTCTTT
CASAEGVVNTEAFF
>TRBD1|TRBJ1-6|TRBV5-6|.
TGTGCCAGCAGCTTGTTCCAGACAGGGGGAAATTCACCCCTCCACTTT
CASSLFQTGGNSPLHF
>.|TRBJ1-5|TRBV4-2|few
TGTGCCAGCAGCCAACAACTTGGTCAGCCCCAGCATTTT
CASSQQLGQPQHF
>.|TRBJ1-3|TRBV7-2|.
TGTGCCAGCAGCTTAGGAAGGGGATCTGGAAACACCATATATTTT
CASSLGRGSGNTIYF
>TRBD2|TRBJ2-5|TRBV30|.
TGTGCCTGGAGTGTACTGCAGCGGGGGGCCCGAGAGACCCAGTACTTC
CAWSVLQRGARETQYF
>.|TRBJ2-7|TRBV7-2|few
TGTGCCAGCAGCTTAGTTCGCGGGTACGAGCAGTACTTC
CASSLVRGYEQYF
>TRBD2|TRBJ2-7|TRBV7-2|few
TGTGCCAGCAGCTCCCCCGGGACTAAGCAGTACTTC
CASSSPGTKQYF
>TRBD1|TRBJ2-1|TRBV7-9|few
TGTGCCAGCAGGCTAGGGACAGGGGGTAGAAATGAGCAGTTCTTC
CASRLGTGGRNEQFF
>.|TRBJ2-7|TRBV20-1|.
TGCAGTGCTAGGACAATCTCCTACGAGCAGTACTTC
CSARTISYEQYF
>.|TRBJ1-5|TRBV7-2|.
TGTGCCAGCAGCTTGAGGCCCCCCAATCAGCCCCAGCATTTT
CASSLRPPNQPQHF
>.|TRBJ1-1|TRBV19|few
TGTGCCAGTATGGGGTCAATGAACACTGAAGCTTTCTTT
CASMGSMNTEAFF
>.|TRBJ2-5|TRBV6-2/TRBV6-3|.
TGTGCCAGCAGTTACTCGGTGGAGACCCAGTACTTC
CASSYSVETQYF
>TRBD2|TRBJ2-7|TRBV7-9|.
TGTGCCAGCAGCCAAGCTAGCGGGGGGTTTGGCGAGCAGTACTTC
CASSQASGGFGEQYF
>.|TRBJ2-7|TRBV10-3|.
TGTGCCGCGAGACGTGGGGTAGAATACTACGAGCAGTACTTC
CAARRGVEYYEQYF
>TRBD1|TRBJ1-6|TRBV6-1|.
TGTGCCAGCAGCACAGGGGCTGGTAATTCACCCCTCCACTTT
CASSTGAGNSPLHF
>.|TRBJ2-5|TRBV4-2|.
TGTGCCAGCAGCCAAGAAGGGCGGGAGACCCAGTACTTC
CASSQEGRETQYF
>TRBD2|TRBJ2-5|TRBV7-6|.
TGTGCCAGCAGCCTAAGACTAGCGGGCGACCAAGAGACCCAGTACTTC
CASSLRLAGDQETQYF